This entry lists 32 T cell receptor beta chains sequenced from one sample in a study of T cell responses to AZD1222 COVID-19 vaccine. The assay was immunoSEQ multiplex PCR, and TCRdb's table has in-frame clones only and misses some. The table has around 120,000 clones, approximately 92% seen once; the top ten hold approximately 1%. Sample: peripheral blood, taken on day 0 of AZD1222 vaccination. The source is an adult in good health.

The chain has TRBV11-2 and TRBJ2-7, with TRBD1 matching over 9 bases. V was pared by 5 bases and J by 2 bases, with 1 base of the junction left unmatched. This CDR3 has 13 residues. Germline CDR1 is SGHAT and CDR2 is FQNNGV. The CDR3 sequence is CASSRDRAYEQYF. CDR3 sequence (DNA): TGTGCCAGCAGCAGGGACAGGGCCTACGAGCAGTACTTC.

The chain links TRBV27 to TRBJ2-7; no clear D. The V end lost 2 bases, the J end lost 0 bases, and 11 bases lay between the germline ends. The CDR3 runs 15 residues. Germline-derived CDR1 and CDR2 are MNHEY and SMNVEV (reference sequence). CDR3: CASSLGLVSSYEQYF. DNA for the CDR3: TGTGCCAGCAGTTTAGGCCTCGTAAGCTCCTACGAGCAGTACTTC.

The V call is TRBV4-2, the J call TRBJ1-5; D gene uncertain. Germline CDR1 reads LGHNA; CDR2 reads YNFKEQ. The CDR3 runs 13 residues. V was trimmed by 1 base and J by 9 bases, leaving 10 bases between them. The CDR3, as DNA: TGTGCCAGCAGCCAAGTACCTGGTGGGCCCCAGCATTTT. Protein: CASSQVPGGPQHF.

The rearrangement uses TRBV6-4 and TRBJ2-2; D may correspond to TRBD1 or TRBD2 (6 bases each). V was shortened by 11 bases and J by 5 bases, with 18 bases between the two germline ends. Germline V lookup: CDR1 MRHNA, CDR2 SNTAGT. The CDR3 length is 14 residues. This CDR3 reads CAQPSDSGTGELFF. CDR3 in DNA: TGTGCCCAACCCTCGGACAGCGGGACCGGGGAGCTGTTTTTT.

V gene TRBV5-6 combines with J gene TRBJ1-5, with 7 bases matching TRBD1. The junction had 3 bases not matched to a gene; V was cut back by 0 bases and J by 6 bases. This CDR3 has 14 amino acids. The germline V gene has CDR1 SGHDT and CDR2 YYEEEE. CDR3 sequence (DNA): TGTGCCAGCAGCTTGGCAGGGGGGACTCAGCCCCAGCATTTT. The encoded protein is CASSLAGGTQPQHF. Based on the CDR3 plus reference TRBV5-6 and TRBJ1-5, the full variable domain is DAGVTQSPTHLIKTRGQQVTLRCSPKSGHDTVSWYQQALGQGPQFIFQYYEEEERQRGNFPDRFSGHQFPNYSSELNVNALLLGDSALYLCASSLAGGTQPQHFGDGTRLSIL.

The rearrangement links TRBV2 to TRBJ2-3; D is unclear. Trimming stripped 7 bases from V and 5 bases from J, with 25 bases between. Germline loops: CDR1 SNHLY, CDR2 FYNNEI. This CDR3 comprises 17 residues. CDR3 nucleotides: TGTGCCAGCACCCCGACCGTGGAGCCAAGAGGCCAAGATACGCAGTATTTT. Protein product: CASTPTVEPRGQDTQYF.

The rearrangement links TRBV5-1 to TRBJ2-3; 9 bases line up with TRBD1. J was trimmed by 7 bases and V by 3 bases; bases with no gene match: 9. Looked up from germline, CDR1 is SGHRS and CDR2 is YFSETQ. The length of the CDR3 is 15 residues. The CDR3 DNA sequence: TGCGCCAGCAGCTCAGGGACAGGGAGAATGTATACGCAGTATTTT. Translated, it gives CASSSGTGRMYTQYF.

This rearrangement joins TRBV6-6 to TRBJ1-5; D is perhaps TRBD1 (6 bases). Germline CDR1 is MNHNY and CDR2 is SVGAGI (reference sequence). V dropped 0 bases and J dropped 1 base, with 10 bases sitting between them. There are 16 residues in the CDR3. The CDR3 protein is CASSYSAGGSNQPQHF. The CDR3 DNA sequence: TGTGCCAGCAGTTACTCAGCCGGGGGCAGCAATCAGCCCCAGCATTTT.

J is TRBJ1-2 and V is TRBV24-1, with TRBD1 matching 10 bases. This CDR3 has 14 amino acids. Germline values: CDR1 KGHDR, CDR2 SFDVKD. The V and J ends lost 4 bases and 7 bases, in that order; junction bases with no gene match: 5. CDR3 sequence (DNA): TGTGCCACCAGTGACACGGACAGGGGGGGTGGCTACACCTTC. Its protein is CATSDTDRGGGYTF.

The rearrangement uses TRBV14 and TRBJ2-7; D is perhaps TRBD1 or TRBD2 (5 bases each). With 4 bases removed from V and 4 bases from J, the gap between germline ends came to 14 bases. Germline CDR1 is SGHDN and CDR2 is FVKESK. The CDR3 runs to 14 residues. As DNA, the CDR3 is TGTGCCAGCAGCCTTCGGGACGTGCGATACGAGCAGTACTTC. Protein: CASSLRDVRYEQYF.

The CDR3 bases are TGTGCCACCAGGTCGGCGGGACCCTGGGGGACCCAGTACTTC. Translating it yields CATRSAGPWGTQYF. This chain joins TRBV24-1 and TRBJ2-5; D possibly corresponds to TRBD2 (6 bases). There are 14 residues in the CDR3. Trimming pared 7 bases from V and 7 bases from J, leaving 18 bases between. CDR1 KGHDR and CDR2 SFDVKD come from the germline V gene.

This chain connects TRBV29-1 to TRBJ2-1, with D unclear. The CDR3 totals 15 residues. CDR1 SQVTM and CDR2 ANQGSEA come from the germline V gene. V was pared by 5 bases and J by 0 bases, with 14 bases between. DNA of the CDR3: TGCAGCGTTTCAAGGGTGGCCTCCTCCTACAATGAGCAGTTCTTC. Its protein is CSVSRVASSYNEQFF.

This chain connects TRBV12-3 or TRBV12-4 to TRBJ2-2; possibly TRBD1 for D (5 bases). The CDR3 runs to 13 residues. V dropped 1 base and J dropped 7 bases, with 7 bases sitting between them. The CDR3 here is CASSLGTIGELFF. CDR3 DNA: TGTGCCAGCAGTTTAGGGACAATCGGGGAGCTGTTTTTT.

This clone occurred once. The CDR3 region is CASSPLQGVATEAFF. The DNA of the CDR3 is TGTGCCAGCTCACCATTACAGGGAGTGGCCACTGAAGCTTTCTTT. The chain combines TRBV18 with TRBJ1-1; maybe TRBD1 (6 bases). The CDR3 consists of 15 residues. From germline, CDR1 is KGHSH and CDR2 LQKENI. The V gene lost 2 bases and the J gene lost 4 bases, with 14 bases spanning the gap.

This sequence joins TRBV21-1 and TRBJ2-1; the table's D call, TRBD1, was not checked against the DNA. TRBV21-1 is deemed a pseudogene. The CDR3 is 17 amino acids. In DNA form, the CDR3 reads TGTGCCAGCAGCATAAGGGAGGGACAGGGGGTTCGGAATGAGCAGTTCTTC. This translates into CASSIREGQGVRNEQFF.

V usage is TRBV28 and J usage is TRBJ1-4; D remains unclear. This CDR3 has 14 residues. V was trimmed by 6 bases and J by 12 bases, leaving 20 bases between them. Germline-derived CDR1 and CDR2 are MDHEN and SYDVKM. Here the CDR3 DNA reads TGTGCCAGCAGGACTGATAACGATGAGTTCGAACTGTTTTTT. Translation gives CASRTDNDEFELFF.

The V call is TRBV7-9, the J call TRBJ2-1; 12 bases are shared with TRBD2. The CDR3 runs to 16 residues. CDR1 and CDR2 from the germline V gene are SEHNR and FQNEAQ (reference sequence). V was pared by 4 bases and J by 0 bases, with 1 base of the junction left unmatched. The CDR3 region is CASSWTSGTSYNEQFF. In DNA form, the CDR3 reads TGTGCCAGCAGCTGGACTAGCGGGACCTCCTACAATGAGCAGTTCTTC.

This chain joins TRBV7-2 and TRBJ1-1; 7 bases match TRBD1. The CDR3 contains 16 residues. Germline loops: CDR1 SGHTA, CDR2 FQGNSA. Trimming cost V 3 bases and J 1 base; bases outside gene matches: 8. The CDR3 protein is CASSFSSGTANTEAFF. The CDR3 nucleotides are TGTGCCAGCAGCTTTTCCTCCGGGACAGCGAACACTGAAGCTTTCTTT.

This chain links TRBV3-1 (or the pseudogene TRBV3-2) with TRBJ2-7; 13 nucleotides agree with TRBD2. CDR1 is LGHDT, CDR2 YNNKEL, per germline (reference sequence). This CDR3 is built from 18 residues. V lost 0 bases, J lost 3 bases, and 8 bases stayed unmatched. The CDR3 DNA is TGTGCCAGCAGCCAAGATCCCGTTGGACTAGCGGGAGACTACGAGCAGTACTTC. This sequence encodes CASSQDPVGLAGDYEQYF.

V is TRBV27 and J is TRBJ1-1; no firm D call. Germline V lookup: CDR1 MNHEY, CDR2 SMNVEV (reference sequence). V was clipped by 3 bases and J by 1 base, with 6 bases between them. The CDR3 covers 13 residues. CDR3 nucleotide sequence: TGTGCCAGCAGTTTGTACAGGAACACTGAAGCTTTCTTT. Its translation is CASSLYRNTEAFF.

The chain carries TRBV7-2 and TRBJ2-5; D possibly matches TRBD1 or TRBD2 (5 bases each). The CDR3 loop spans 13 amino acids. The V gene lost 5 bases and the J gene lost 5 bases, with 12 bases spanning the gap. Germline V gene sequence: CDR1 SGHTA, CDR2 FQGNSA. CDR3 protein: CASSQTWGETQYF. Here the CDR3 DNA reads TGTGCCAGCAGCCAGACATGGGGGGAGACCCAGTACTTC.

This chain uses TRBV7-2 with TRBJ1-2; D gene unclear. CDR1 and CDR2 from the germline V gene are SGHTA and FQGNSA. The V end was cut by 0 bases, the J end by 4 bases, with 3 bases between. The CDR3 contains 12 residues. The DNA for the CDR3 is TGTGCCAGCAGCTTAGCGGGCTATGGCTACACCTTC. Translated: CASSLAGYGYTF.

The chain joins TRBV5-1 to TRBJ2-1, with a tentative D call TRBD2 (5 bases). V lost 0 bases and J lost 0, with 7 bases in between. Germline loops: CDR1 SGHRS, CDR2 YFSETQ. The CDR3 is 15 residues long. CDR3: CASSLAAGSYNEQFF. In DNA, the CDR3 is TGCGCCAGCAGCTTGGCCGCGGGCTCCTACAATGAGCAGTTCTTC. Full variable domain (rest looked up from reference TRBV5-1 and TRBJ2-1): KAGVTQTPRYLIKTRGQQVTLSCSPISGHRSVSWYQQTPGQGLQFLFEYFSETQRNKGNFPGRFSGRQFSNSRSEMNVSTLELGDSALYLCASSLAAGSYNEQFFGPGTRLTVL.

CDR3 amino acids: CASNGRGTGKSYEQYF. The CDR3 coding sequence is TGTGCCAGTAACGGTCGAGGGACAGGCAAGTCCTACGAGCAGTACTTC. V is TRBV19 and J is TRBJ2-7; 8 bases match TRBD1. The CDR3 is 16 residues long. Germline lookup yields CDR1 LNHDA and CDR2 SQIVND (reference sequence). The junction had 12 bases not matched to a gene; V was cut back by 7 bases and J by 1 base.

The J gene is TRBJ1-1, the V gene TRBV19; 9 nucleotides align to TRBD1. V dropped 5 bases and J dropped 6; count of bases not matched to a gene: 4. The CDR3 covers 13 residues. The V gene's germline CDR1 is LNHDA and CDR2 SQIVND (reference sequence). As DNA, the CDR3 is TGTGCCAGTAGTCGGACAGGGGCCTCTGAAGCTTTCTTT. Protein: CASSRTGASEAFF.

The chain has TRBV5-5 and TRBJ2-1; D is unresolved. The CDR3 spans 16 residues. V was pared by 1 base and J by 1 base, with 12 bases between. Germline CDR1 reads SGHKS; CDR2 reads YYEKEE (reference sequence). DNA for the CDR3: TGTGCCAGCAGCTTGTTTAAGGAGTTGTCCTACAATGAGCAGTTCTTC. Its translation is CASSLFKELSYNEQFF.

The chain recombines TRBV5-1 with TRBJ2-5, with 9 bases matching TRBD1. CDR1 and CDR2 (germline): SGHRS, YFSETQ. V shed 4 bases, J shed 2 bases, and the junction held 12 bases outside the gene matches. The CDR3 is made up of 17 amino acids. In DNA, the CDR3 is TGCGCCAGCAGCAGGGCTACAGGGGGCCGATGGCAAGAGACCCAGTACTTC. This codes for CASSRATGGRWQETQYF.

On this clone: The junction does not match germline at one end; this may be a read error. This chain uses TRBV5-6 with TRBJ2-3; no definite D call. This CDR3 has 15 residues. Germline V gene sequence: CDR1 SGHDT, CDR2 YYEEEE. The CDR3 protein is CASSLVPTGTDTQYF. CDR3 DNA: TGTGCCAGCAGCTTGGTTCCCACCGGCACGGATACGCAGTATTTT.

J is TRBJ2-5 and V is TRBV6-6; tentatively, D is TRBD1 (6 bases). The length of the CDR3 is 14 residues. Trimming took off 0 bases at V and 4 bases at J, with 9 bases between the two ends. Germline V lookup: CDR1 MNHNY, CDR2 SVGAGI (reference sequence). The CDR3 is CASSYSDRLETQYF. CDR3 DNA sequence: TGTGCCAGCAGTTACTCCGACAGGCTAGAGACCCAGTACTTC.

The chain joins TRBV7-2 to TRBJ2-1; TRBD1 matches at 7 bases. Trimming took 1 base from V and 6 from J; bases not matched to a gene: 6. CDR1 is SGHTA and CDR2 is FQGNSA in the germline V gene. CDR3 length: 15 residues. CDR3 amino acids: CASSLVRQGTNEQFF. CDR3 in DNA: TGTGCCAGCAGCTTAGTGAGACAGGGAACCAATGAGCAGTTCTTC.

This clone was seen a single time. This CDR3 is CASSTGPGRNYGYTF. The CDR3 DNA follows: TGTGCCAGTAGTACGGGACCAGGGAGGAACTATGGCTACACCTTC. The chain has TRBV19 and TRBJ1-2, with a tentative D call TRBD1 (5 bases). This CDR3 is 15 amino acids long. The V and J ends lost 4 bases and 2 bases respectively, with 14 bases between them. CDR1 and CDR2 from the germline V gene are LNHDA and SQIVND (reference sequence).

The J gene is TRBJ2-3, the V gene TRBV29-1; TRBD2 agrees at 10 bases. The V segment lost 2 bases and the J segment 0 bases; nucleotides outside the gene matches: 8. Germline V lookup: CDR1 SQVTM, CDR2 ANQGSEA. The CDR3 loop spans 17 amino acids. The CDR3 sequence is CSVELAGEGGSTDTQYF. The CDR3 DNA sequence: TGCAGCGTTGAACTAGCGGGAGAGGGGGGAAGCACAGATACGCAGTATTTT.